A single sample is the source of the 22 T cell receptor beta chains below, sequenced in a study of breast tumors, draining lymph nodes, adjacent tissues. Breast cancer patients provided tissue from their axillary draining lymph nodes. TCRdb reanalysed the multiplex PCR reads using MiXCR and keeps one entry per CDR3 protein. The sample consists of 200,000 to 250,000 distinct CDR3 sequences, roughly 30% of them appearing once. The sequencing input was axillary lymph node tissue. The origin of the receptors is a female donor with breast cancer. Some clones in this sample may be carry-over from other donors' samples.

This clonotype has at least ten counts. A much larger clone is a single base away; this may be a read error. CDR3 residues: CASSQDTNSPLHF. CDR3 DNA: TGTGCCAGCAGTCAGGACACTAATTCACCCCTCCACTTT. J is TRBJ1-6 and V is TRBV9; D is possibly TRBD1 (5 bases). CDR3 length equals 13 residues. Germline CDR1 is SGDLS and CDR2 is YYNGEE. Trimming shortened V by 5 bases and J by 6 bases, and 9 bases separated the two germline ends.

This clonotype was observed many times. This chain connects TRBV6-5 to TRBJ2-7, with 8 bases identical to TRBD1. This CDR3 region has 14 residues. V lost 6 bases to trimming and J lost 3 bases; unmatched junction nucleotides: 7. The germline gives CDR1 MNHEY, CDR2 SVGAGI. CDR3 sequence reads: CASSSGTGIYEQYF. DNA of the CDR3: TGTGCCAGCAGCTCCGGGACAGGTATCTACGAGCAGTACTTC.

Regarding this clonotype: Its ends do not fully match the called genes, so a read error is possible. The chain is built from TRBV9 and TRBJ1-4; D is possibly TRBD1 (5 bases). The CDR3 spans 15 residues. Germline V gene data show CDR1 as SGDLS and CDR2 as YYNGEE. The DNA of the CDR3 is TGTGCCAGCAGTACCGTTCGAGGGGCTAATGAAAAACCGTTTTTT. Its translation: CASSTVRGANEKPFF.

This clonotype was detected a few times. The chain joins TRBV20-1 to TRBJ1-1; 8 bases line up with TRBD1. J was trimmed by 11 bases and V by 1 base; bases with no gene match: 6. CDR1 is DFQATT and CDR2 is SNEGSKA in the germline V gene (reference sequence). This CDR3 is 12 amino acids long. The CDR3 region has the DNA TGCAGTGCTAGAGGGGGGAGGGACAGGGCTTTCTTT. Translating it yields CSARGGRDRAFF.

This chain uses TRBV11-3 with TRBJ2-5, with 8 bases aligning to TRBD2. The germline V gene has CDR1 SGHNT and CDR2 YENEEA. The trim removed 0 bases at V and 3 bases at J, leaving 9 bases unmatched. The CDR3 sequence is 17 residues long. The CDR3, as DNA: TGTGCCAGCAGCTTAGACCGGGCACCAGCGGGGGAAGAGACCCAGTACTTC. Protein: CASSLDRAPAGEETQYF.

CDR3 nucleotide sequence: TGCAGTGCTTGTGGGGGACAGAGCGTCTCTGGAAACACCATATATTTT. This codes for CSACGGQSVSGNTIYF. The chain joins TRBV20-1 to TRBJ1-3; TRBD1 aligns across 7 bases. Looked up from germline, CDR1 is DFQATT and CDR2 is SNEGSKA (reference sequence). Losses at the gene ends were 5 bases for V and 0 bases for J; bases not matched to a gene: 10. The CDR3 runs 16 residues.

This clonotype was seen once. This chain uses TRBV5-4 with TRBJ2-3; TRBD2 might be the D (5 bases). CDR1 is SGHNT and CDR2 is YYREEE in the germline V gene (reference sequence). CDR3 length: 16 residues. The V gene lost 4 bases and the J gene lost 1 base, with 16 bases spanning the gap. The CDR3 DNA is TGTGCCAGCAGCATGATAGGGCTAGCAGGCACAGATACGCAGTATTTT. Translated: CASSMIGLAGTDTQYF. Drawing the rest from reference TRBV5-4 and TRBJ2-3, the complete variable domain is ETGVTQSPTHLIKTRGQQVTLRCSSQSGHNTVSWYQQALGQGPQFIFQYYREEENGRGNFPPRFSGLQFPNYSSELNVNALELDDSALYLCASSMIGLAGTDTQYFGPGTRLTVL.

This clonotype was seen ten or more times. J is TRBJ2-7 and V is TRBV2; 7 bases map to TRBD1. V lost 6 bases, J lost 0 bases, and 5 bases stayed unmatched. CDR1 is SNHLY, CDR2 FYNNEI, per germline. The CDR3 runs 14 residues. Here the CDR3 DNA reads TGTGCCAGCAGGAGACAGGGTAGCTCCTACGAGCAGTACTTC. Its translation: CASRRQGSSYEQYF.

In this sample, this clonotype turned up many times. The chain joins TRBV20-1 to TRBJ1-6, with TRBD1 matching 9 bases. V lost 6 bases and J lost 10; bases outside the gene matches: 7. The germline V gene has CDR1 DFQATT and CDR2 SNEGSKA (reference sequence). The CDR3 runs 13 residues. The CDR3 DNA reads TGCAGTGCCAGTTACAGGGGGCAATCACCCCTCCACTTT. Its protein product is CSASYRGQSPLHF.

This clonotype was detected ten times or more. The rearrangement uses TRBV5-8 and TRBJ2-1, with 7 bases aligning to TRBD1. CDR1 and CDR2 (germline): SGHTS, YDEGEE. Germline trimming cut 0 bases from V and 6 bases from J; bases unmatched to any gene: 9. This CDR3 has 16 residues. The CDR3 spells CASSLAGTAATNEQFF. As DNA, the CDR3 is TGTGCCAGCAGCTTGGCCGGGACAGCAGCGACCAATGAGCAGTTCTTC.

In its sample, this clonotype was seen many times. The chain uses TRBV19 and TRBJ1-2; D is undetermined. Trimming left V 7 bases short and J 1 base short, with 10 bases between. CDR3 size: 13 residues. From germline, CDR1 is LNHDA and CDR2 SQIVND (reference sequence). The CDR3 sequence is CASNSRVNYGYTF. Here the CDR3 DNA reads TGTGCCAGTAATTCACGGGTTAACTATGGCTACACCTTC. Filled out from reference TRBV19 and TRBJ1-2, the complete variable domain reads DGGITQSPKYLFRKEGQNVTLSCEQNLNHDAMYWYRQDPGQGLRLIYYSQIVNDFQKGDIAEGYSVSREKKESFPLTVTSAQKNPTAFYLCASNSRVNYGYTFGSGTRLTVV.

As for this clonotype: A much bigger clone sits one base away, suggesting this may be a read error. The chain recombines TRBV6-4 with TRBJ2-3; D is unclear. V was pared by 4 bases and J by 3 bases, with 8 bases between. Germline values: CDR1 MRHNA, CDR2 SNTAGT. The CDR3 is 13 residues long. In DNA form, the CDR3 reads TGTGCCAGCAGTGCCCCCCCGACAGATACGCAGTATTTT. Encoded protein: CASSAPPTDTQYF.

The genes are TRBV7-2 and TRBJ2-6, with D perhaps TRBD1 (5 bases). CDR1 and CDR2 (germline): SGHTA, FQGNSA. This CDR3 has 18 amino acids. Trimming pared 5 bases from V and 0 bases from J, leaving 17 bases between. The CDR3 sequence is CASSTSAGQFSGANVLTF. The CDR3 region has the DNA TGTGCCAGCAGCACCTCGGCAGGGCAGTTCTCTGGGGCCAACGTCCTGACTTTC.

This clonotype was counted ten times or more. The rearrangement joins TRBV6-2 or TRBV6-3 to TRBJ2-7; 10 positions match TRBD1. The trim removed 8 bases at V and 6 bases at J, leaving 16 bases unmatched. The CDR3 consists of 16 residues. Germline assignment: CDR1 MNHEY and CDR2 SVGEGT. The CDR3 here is CASHSRDRGRASEQYF. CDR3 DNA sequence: TGTGCCAGCCACTCCCGGGACAGGGGACGAGCGTCCGAGCAGTACTTC.

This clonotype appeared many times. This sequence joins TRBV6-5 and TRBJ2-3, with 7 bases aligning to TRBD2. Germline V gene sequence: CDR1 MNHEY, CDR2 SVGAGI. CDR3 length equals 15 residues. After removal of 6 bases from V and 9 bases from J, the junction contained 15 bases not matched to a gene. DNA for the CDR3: TGTGCCAGCAGAAGACTAGCTCCCGCCTCTGGGACGCAGTATTTT. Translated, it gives CASRRLAPASGTQYF.

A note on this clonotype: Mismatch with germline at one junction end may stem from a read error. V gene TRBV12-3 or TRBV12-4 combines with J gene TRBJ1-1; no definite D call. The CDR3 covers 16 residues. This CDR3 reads CAGSPETGRRNTEAFF. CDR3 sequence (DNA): TGTGCCGGCAGTCCCGAGACCGGACGGCGGAACACTGAAGCTTTCTTT.

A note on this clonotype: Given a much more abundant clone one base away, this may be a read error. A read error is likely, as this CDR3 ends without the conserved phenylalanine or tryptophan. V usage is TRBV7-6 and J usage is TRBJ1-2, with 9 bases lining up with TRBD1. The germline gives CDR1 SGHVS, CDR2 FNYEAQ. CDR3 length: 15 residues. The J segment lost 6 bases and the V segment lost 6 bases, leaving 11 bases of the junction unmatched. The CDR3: CASSLWQGQGHGYTY. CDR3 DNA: TGTGCCAGCAGTTTATGGCAGGGACAGGGACATGGCTACACCTAC.

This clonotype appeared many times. The CDR3 sequence is CASSPVGTGTNYGYTF. Written as DNA, the CDR3 is TGTGCCAGCAGCCCCGTCGGGACAGGGACTAACTATGGCTACACCTTC. The gene calls are TRBV7-2 and TRBJ1-2; 9 nucleotides align to TRBD1. Germline V lookup: CDR1 SGHTA, CDR2 FQGNSA. The CDR3 is 16 residues long. Trimming removed 5 bases from V and 0 bases from J; junction bases left unmatched: 7.

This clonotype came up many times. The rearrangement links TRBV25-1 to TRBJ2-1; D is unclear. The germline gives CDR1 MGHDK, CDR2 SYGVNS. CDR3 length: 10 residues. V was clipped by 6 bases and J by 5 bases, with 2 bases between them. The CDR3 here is CASRHNEQFF. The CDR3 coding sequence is TGTGCCAGCAGGCACAATGAGCAGTTCTTC.

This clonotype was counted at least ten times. CDR3 in amino acids: CASSPSSGELFF. DNA for the CDR3: TGTGCCAGCAGCCCAAGTTCCGGGGAGCTGTTTTTT. The V gene is TRBV7-9, the J gene TRBJ2-2; no reliable D call. There are 12 residues in the CDR3. Trimming removed 5 bases at V and 6 bases at J, with 7 bases between. The germline V gene has CDR1 SEHNR and CDR2 FQNEAQ (reference sequence).

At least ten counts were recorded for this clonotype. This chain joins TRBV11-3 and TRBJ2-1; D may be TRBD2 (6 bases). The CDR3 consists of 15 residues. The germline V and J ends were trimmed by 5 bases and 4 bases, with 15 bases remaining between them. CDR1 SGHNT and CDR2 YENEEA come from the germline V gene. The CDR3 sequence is CASSNGAGGYNEQFF. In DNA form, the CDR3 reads TGTGCCAGCAGCAACGGTGCCGGGGGATACAATGAGCAGTTCTTC.

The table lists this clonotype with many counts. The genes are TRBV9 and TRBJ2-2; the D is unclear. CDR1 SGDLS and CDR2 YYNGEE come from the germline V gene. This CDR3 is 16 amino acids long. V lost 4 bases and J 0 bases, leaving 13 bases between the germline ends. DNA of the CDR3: TGTGCCAGCAGCCCGGTCGGCAACTCGAACACCGGGGAGCTGTTTTTT. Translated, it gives CASSPVGNSNTGELFF.